What follows are 30 T cell receptor beta chains derived from one specimen sequenced in a study of cytomegalovirus exposure and HLA in healthy donors. The PCR was carried out with 60 Vbeta primers and 13 Jbeta primers. The protocol was immunoSEQ multiplex PCR, while the TCRdb copy is restricted to in-frame clones and leaves out a portion. Among over 90,000 clones listed, more than 65% were seen once. The material sequenced was PBMCs. The receptor source for this set is a woman aged 18-30 years in good health and CMV-seropositive.

The chain combines TRBV23-1 with TRBJ1-5; 12 nucleotides agree with TRBD1. Being an ORF, TRBV23-1 has a function that is uncertain. CDR3 length: 20 residues. V lost 2 bases to trimming and J lost 0 bases; unmatched junction nucleotides: 11. In DNA form, the CDR3 reads TGCGCCAGCAGTCAAGCGAAAAGGGGACAGGGGGCCTATAGCAATCAGCCCCAGCATTTT. It specifies CASSQAKRGQGAYSNQPQHF.

V is TRBV9 and J is TRBJ1-2, with D unresolved. V lost 3 bases, J lost 5 bases, and 11 bases lay in between. Germline lookup yields CDR1 SGDLS and CDR2 YYNGEE. The CDR3 covers 13 residues. CDR3 sequence: CASSASLIYGYTF. For the CDR3, the DNA is TGTGCCAGCAGCGCGAGTTTAATTTATGGCTACACCTTC.

V is TRBV27 and J is TRBJ2-7; TRBD2 is a possible D gene (7 bases). Germline V gene sequence: CDR1 MNHEY, CDR2 SMNVEV (reference sequence). V lost 1 base and J 4 bases, leaving 23 bases between the germline ends. The CDR3 extends over 18 amino acids. The CDR3 DNA sequence: TGTGCCAGCAGTTTATTCTTGGAAAAACCGGGGGGCCCATACGAGCAGTACTTC. Its protein product is CASSLFLEKPGGPYEQYF.

J is TRBJ1-2 and V is TRBV5-1, with TRBD1 identical over 9 bases. The length of the CDR3 is 17 residues. V shed 4 bases and J 7 bases; nucleotides not matched to a gene: 17. Germline loops: CDR1 SGHRS, CDR2 YFSETQ. The CDR3 loop is CASSPQIWTGDFFGYTF. In DNA form, the CDR3 reads TGCGCCAGCAGCCCCCAAATTTGGACAGGGGATTTCTTTGGCTACACCTTC.

The chain recombines TRBV7-8 with TRBJ2-1; the match to TRBD2 covers 8 bases. The CDR3 sequence is 15 residues long. Trimming removed 0 bases from V and 3 bases from J; junction bases left unmatched: 1. From germline, CDR1 is SGHVS and CDR2 FQNEAQ. The DNA for the CDR3 is TGTGCCAGCAGCTTAGCAGCGGGGGACTACAATGAGCAGTTCTTC. Encoded protein: CASSLAAGDYNEQFF.

In this sample, this clone turned up a few times. Compared with germline, one end of the junction differs, possibly owing to a read error. The gene calls are TRBV9 and TRBJ1-6; no clear D. The germline V gene encodes CDR1 SGDLS and CDR2 YYNGEE. This CDR3 is 14 amino acids long. CDR3 DNA: TGTGCCAGCAGCGTAGGGGCCTACAATTCACCCCTCCACTTT. Amino acids: CASSVGAYNSPLHF.

The V gene is TRBV6-5, the J gene TRBJ2-1; TRBD2 matches 7 bases. Germline loops: CDR1 MNHEY, CDR2 SVGAGI. The CDR3 covers 13 residues. V dropped 10 bases and J dropped 6; count of bases not matched to a gene: 9. The CDR3 reads CATKPGGGNEQFF. The DNA for the CDR3 is TGTGCCACCAAACCGGGGGGAGGCAATGAGCAGTTCTTC.

The V gene is TRBV25-1, the J gene TRBJ2-3, with TRBD2 matching over 7 bases. CDR3 length: 16 residues. Trimming at V came to 0 bases and at J to 4 bases, leaving 7 bases not matched to a gene. Germline V gene lookup returns CDR1 MGHDK and CDR2 SYGVNS. The CDR3 sequence is CASSEYTGREADTQYF. The CDR3 DNA follows: TGTGCCAGCAGTGAATATACGGGACGGGAGGCAGATACGCAGTATTTT.

The chain couples TRBV13 to TRBJ1-4, with TRBD1 as a possible D gene (5 bases). Trimming took off 5 bases at V and 6 bases at J, with 10 bases between the two ends. The CDR3 sequence is 13 residues long. The germline V gene encodes CDR1 PRHDT and CDR2 FYEKMQ (reference sequence). CDR3 region: CASSRRGDEKLFF. DNA for the CDR3: TGTGCCAGCAGCCGACGGGGGGATGAAAAACTGTTTTTT.

The chain is built from TRBV27 and TRBJ1-2; TRBD1 agrees at 7 bases. The CDR3 has 13 residues. V was pared by 5 bases and J by 8 bases, with 8 bases of the junction left unmatched. Germline lookup yields CDR1 MNHEY and CDR2 SMNVEV (reference sequence). The CDR3 sequence: CASSTGTVDGYTF. The CDR3 DNA is TGTGCCAGCAGTACCGGGACAGTTGACGGCTACACCTTC.

V usage is TRBV15 and J usage is TRBJ2-3; D perhaps matches TRBD2 (7 bases). CDR3 length: 16 amino acids. From germline, CDR1 is LNHNV and CDR2 YYDKDF (reference sequence). V was shortened by 9 bases and J by 0 bases, with 19 bases between the two germline ends. In DNA form, the CDR3 reads TGTGCCACTTCCAGAGGACGGGGGGCTAGCACAGATACGCAGTATTTT. Protein product: CATSRGRGASTDTQYF. Full variable domain (remainder filled in from reference TRBV15 and TRBJ2-3): DAMVIQNPRYQVTQFGKPVTLSCSQTLNHNVMYWYQQKSSQAPKLLFHYYDKDFNNEADTPDNFQSRRPNTSFCFLDIRSPGLGDTAMYLCATSRGRGASTDTQYFGPGTRLTVL.

The J gene is TRBJ2-7, the V gene TRBV12-5; tentative D call: TRBD1 (6 bases). The germline gives CDR1 LGHNT, CDR2 FRNRAP. CDR3 length equals 12 residues. V was trimmed by 8 bases and J by 0 bases, leaving 8 bases between them. The chain's CDR3 is CASSDSSYEQYF. The CDR3 nucleotides are TGTGCTAGTTCGGACAGCTCCTACGAGCAGTACTTC.

The J gene is TRBJ1-1, the V gene TRBV7-3; 7 bases are a match to TRBD1. V was clipped by 3 bases and J by 2 bases; unmatched bases: 3. The germline gives CDR1 SGHTA, CDR2 FQGTGA. There are 14 residues in the CDR3. CDR3 sequence (DNA): TGTGCCAGCAGCTTGTACAGGGGTAACACTGAAGCTTTCTTT. Translation gives CASSLYRGNTEAFF. Looking up the rest from reference TRBV7-3 and TRBJ1-1 gives the full variable domain: GAGVSQTPSNKVTEKGKYVELRCDPISGHTALYWYRQSLGQGPEFLIYFQGTGAADDSGLPNDRFFAVRPEGSVSTLKIQRTERGDSAVYLCASSLYRGNTEAFFGQGTRLTVV.

The genes are TRBV7-9 and TRBJ1-4; TRBD1 might be the D (6 bases). Germline V gene data show CDR1 as SEHNR and CDR2 as FQNEAQ (reference sequence). The CDR3 has 14 residues. Trimming removed 6 bases at V and 3 bases at J, with 11 bases between. The CDR3 DNA is TGTGCCAGCAGTTGGGAGGGGGCTAATGAAAAACTGTTTTTT. Translation: CASSWEGANEKLFF. The whole variable domain, remainder taken from reference TRBV7-9 and TRBJ1-4, is DTGVSQNPRHKITKRGQNVTFRCDPISEHNRLYWYRQTLGQGPEFLTYFQNEAQLEKSRLLSDRFSAERPKGSFSTLEIQRTEQGDSAMYLCASSWEGANEKLFFGSGTQLSVL.

In the case of this clone: Germline is not matched at one junction end, which may reflect a read error. The V and J genes are TRBV7-7 and TRBJ2-2; D perhaps matches TRBD1 (7 bases). CDR3 size: 16 residues. CDR1 and CDR2 from the germline V gene are SSHAT and FNYEAQ (reference sequence). The CDR3 sequence: CASSLAQGGVAGELFF. CDR3 DNA: TGTGCTAGCAGCTTAGCGCAGGGGGGAGTCGCCGGGGAGCTGTTTTTT.

Remarks on this clone: One end of the junction is discordant with germline, which a read error may explain. The genes are TRBV5-1 and TRBJ1-2; no definite D call. The CDR3 is 14 residues long. Germline assignment: CDR1 SGHRS and CDR2 YFSETQ. The CDR3 reads CASSLDRGDYGYTF. The CDR3 DNA follows: TGCGCCAGCAGTTTGGACCGGGGAGACTATGGCTACACCTTC. The variable domain in full, completed from reference TRBV5-1 and TRBJ1-2, reads KAGVTQTPRYLIKTRGQQVTLSCSPISGHRSVSWYQQTPGQGLQFLFEYFSETQRNKGNFPGRFSGRQFSNSRSEMNVSTLELGDSALYLCASSLDRGDYGYTFGSGTRLTVV.

The chain is built from TRBV4-1 and TRBJ2-7; the D gene is possibly TRBD2 (6 bases). CDR3 length: 15 amino acids. V shed 5 bases and J shed 5 bases, with 19 bases lying between them. From germline, CDR1 is MGHRA and CDR2 YSYEKL. DNA for the CDR3: TGCGCCAGCAGCAACCCTGTTAGGAGGGCGAACGAGCAGTACTTC. As protein: CASSNPVRRANEQYF.

The chain couples TRBV6-5 to TRBJ1-2; D is undetermined. Germline V gives CDR1 MNHEY, CDR2 SVGAGI. V was pared by 0 bases and J by 7 bases, with 15 bases between. CDR3 length equals 15 residues. DNA of the CDR3: TGTGCCAGCAGTTACTCGGAGGTGGGCGGGCGTGGCTACACCTTC. This sequence encodes CASSYSEVGGRGYTF.

The chain carries TRBV6-4 and TRBJ2-1, with TRBD2 matching over 13 bases. CDR3 length: 16 amino acids. Germline CDR1 and CDR2: MRHNA and SNTAGT. V lost 3 bases, J lost 8 bases, and 7 bases stayed unmatched. The CDR3 nucleotides are TGTGCCAGCAGTGAGGCCGGGACTAGCGGGGTCTATGAGCAGTTCTTC. It specifies CASSEAGTSGVYEQFF.

Only a few counts were recorded for this clone. The rearrangement joins TRBV6-1 to TRBJ2-7, with D maybe TRBD1 (6 bases). Trimming stripped 1 base from V and 3 bases from J, with 13 bases between. CDR1 and CDR2 from the germline V gene are MNHNS and SASEGT. The CDR3 spans 15 residues. The CDR3 sequence is CASSEEGTPSYEQYF. Written as DNA, the CDR3 is TGTGCCAGCAGTGAAGAGGGGACACCGAGCTACGAGCAGTACTTC.

The gene calls are TRBV27 and TRBJ2-1, with TRBD1 matching 7 bases. This CDR3 is built from 15 residues. V shed 6 bases, J shed 0 bases, and the junction held 5 bases outside the gene matches. Germline lookup yields CDR1 MNHEY and CDR2 SMNVEV (reference sequence). CDR3 nucleotides: TGTGCCAGCAGACTACAGGGGACCTCCTACAATGAGCAGTTCTTC. It specifies CASRLQGTSYNEQFF.

J is TRBJ2-7 and V is TRBV6-5; D perhaps matches TRBD1 (6 bases). Per the germline V gene, CDR1 is MNHEY and CDR2 is SVGAGI. Trimming took 5 bases from V and 7 from J, leaving 15 bases between them. The CDR3 is 13 amino acids. The CDR3 coding sequence is TGTGCCAGCAGTCGGGACAAGCTGAAAGAGCAGTACTTC. Amino acid sequence: CASSRDKLKEQYF.

The rearrangement joins TRBV5-5 to TRBJ2-5; the D is unclear. Trimming left V 1 base short and J 5 bases short, with 9 bases between. CDR1 SGHKS and CDR2 YYEKEE come from the germline V gene (reference sequence). The CDR3 spans 13 residues. The CDR3 region has the DNA TGTGCCAGCAGCTTGTTGCCGAGGGAGACCCAGTACTTC. Protein sequence: CASSLLPRETQYF.

The rearrangement uses TRBV18 and TRBJ2-7; TRBD2 matches at 9 bases. This CDR3 has 15 amino acids. Per the germline V gene, CDR1 is KGHSH and CDR2 is LQKENI. The V gene end was trimmed by 6 bases and the J gene end by 2 bases; junction bases not matched to a gene: 8. Here the CDR3 reads CASSLGLAETYEQYF. CDR3 coding DNA: TGTGCCAGCTCTCTGGGACTAGCTGAGACCTACGAGCAGTACTTC.

The chain uses TRBV5-8 and TRBJ2-5; TRBD2 agrees at 9 bases. Germline values: CDR1 SGHTS, CDR2 YDEGEE. The CDR3 contains 14 residues. V trimming: 4 bases; J trimming: 1 base; junction bases outside the gene matches: 2. The CDR3: CASSQGLAQETQYF. CDR3 DNA sequence: TGTGCCAGCAGCCAGGGACTAGCCCAAGAGACCCAGTACTTC.

As concerns this clone: One junction end does not reproduce the germline sequence, and a read error may be involved. The V gene is TRBV7-7, the J gene TRBJ2-3; D is unresolved. The CDR3 loop spans 13 amino acids. The germline CDR1 and CDR2 sequences are SSHAT and FNYEAQ (reference sequence). This CDR3 is CASSLDPSDTQYF. CDR3 coding DNA: TGTGCTAGCAGCTTAGATCCTTCCGATACGCAGTATTTT.

The chain couples TRBV7-8 to TRBJ1-5; 8 bases line up with TRBD1. V trimming: 3 bases; J trimming: 3 bases; junction bases outside the gene matches: 13. The germline V gene encodes CDR1 SGHVS and CDR2 FQNEAQ. The length of the CDR3 is 18 residues. CDR3 in DNA: TGTGCCAGCAGCTTTGGCAGGGGGCCGCCTAGAGACAATCAGCCCCAGCATTTT. It specifies CASSFGRGPPRDNQPQHF.

This chain joins TRBV5-1 and TRBJ2-3; 11 nucleotides line up with TRBD2. The CDR3 contains 15 residues. CDR1 is SGHRS and CDR2 is YFSETQ in the germline V gene. Trimming took 0 bases from V and 3 from J; bases not matched to a gene: 0. CDR3 bases: TGCGCCAGCAGCTTGGTAGCGGGGGGGACAGATACGCAGTATTTT. Protein product: CASSLVAGGTDTQYF.

J is TRBJ2-1 and V is TRBV13; 7 bases line up with TRBD2. Losses at the gene ends were 0 bases for V and 3 bases for J; bases not matched to a gene: 23. The germline CDR1 and CDR2 sequences are PRHDT and FYEKMQ (reference sequence). CDR3 length: 22 residues. CDR3 region: CASSLGPRGTAGKMIVYNEQFF. CDR3 nucleotide sequence: TGTGCCAGCAGCTTAGGCCCCCGTGGTACAGCGGGGAAGATGATCGTCTACAATGAGCAGTTCTTC.

The chain combines TRBV7-9 with TRBJ1-1, with D perhaps TRBD1 (5 bases). V gave up 7 bases and J gave up 0 bases, with 6 bases separating them. CDR3 length: 12 amino acids. Per germline, CDR1 SEHNR and CDR2 FQNEAQ (reference sequence). The CDR3 bases are TGTGCCAGCACAGGGTTGAACACTGAAGCTTTCTTT. This sequence encodes CASTGLNTEAFF.